A single sample gave rise to the 12 T cell receptor beta chains below, sequenced in a study of T-cell reconstitution after alpha-beta-depleted transplantation in children. A library of TCRbeta sequences, prepared with unique molecular identifiers, was generated. TCRdb redid the calling of the PCR reads with MiXCR, one entry per CDR3 protein. The table has about 540,000 distinct CDR3 sequences, around 18% seen once. The sequencing used PBMCs from the stem cell graft donor, collected from the stem cell graft. The receptors derive from a human donor who donated a stem cell graft to a child with acute lymphoblastic leukemia.

The chain employs TRBV27 and TRBJ1-1; 7 bases are a match to TRBD1. Looked up from germline, CDR1 is MNHEY and CDR2 is SMNVEV (reference sequence). CDR3 length equals 12 residues. J gave up 11 bases and V 6 bases, and 9 bases lay outside the gene matches. Here the CDR3 reads CASRKETGTAFF. The CDR3 DNA follows: TGTGCCAGCAGAAAAGAGACAGGGACCGCTTTCTTT.

The J gene is TRBJ2-7, the V gene TRBV3-1; 8 bases align to TRBD1. Germline trimming cut 8 bases from V and 0 bases from J; bases unmatched to any gene: 6. The germline gives CDR1 LGHDT, CDR2 YNNKEL (reference sequence). This CDR3 comprises 14 residues. The CDR3 loop reads CASSGQGISYEQYF. Written as DNA, the CDR3 is TGTGCCAGCTCAGGACAGGGAATCTCCTACGAGCAGTACTTC.

The chain has TRBV27 and TRBJ2-1, with 10 bases matching TRBD2. The germline V gene encodes CDR1 MNHEY and CDR2 SMNVEV (reference sequence). The V and J ends lost 5 bases and 6 bases, in that order; junction bases with no gene match: 7. The CDR3 loop spans 15 amino acids. The CDR3 nucleotides are TGTGCCAGCAGTAAAAGCGGGAGGGCGGTCAATGAGCAGTTCTTC. As protein: CASSKSGRAVNEQFF.

This sequence joins TRBV6-2 or TRBV6-3 and TRBJ2-4, with no clear D. The V gene's germline CDR1 is MNHEY and CDR2 SVGEGT. The CDR3 sequence is 15 residues long. V lost 0 bases and J lost 0, with 6 bases in between. DNA of the CDR3: TGTGCCAGCAGTTACTCGACCGAAGCCAAAAACATTCAGTACTTC. Its protein product is CASSYSTEAKNIQYF.

V and J are TRBV11-2 and TRBJ2-1; TRBD2 agrees at 10 bases. Per germline, CDR1 SGHAT and CDR2 FQNNGV. Trimming at V came to 5 bases and at J to 3 bases, leaving 4 bases not matched to a gene. CDR3 length equals 15 residues. This CDR3 reads CASSQGLAFYNEQFF. The CDR3 bases are TGTGCCAGCAGCCAGGGACTAGCGTTCTACAATGAGCAGTTCTTC.

The CDR3 region has the DNA TGTGCCAGCAGCTCGATTGGGGCAGGGGGTCGACGGAACACTGAAGCTTTCTTT. Encoded protein: CASSSIGAGGRRNTEAFF. The V call is TRBV11-1, the J call TRBJ1-1; 7 bases agree with TRBD1. This CDR3 comprises 18 residues. Looked up from germline, CDR1 is SGHAT and CDR2 is FQDESV (reference sequence). V lost 4 bases and J lost 1; bases outside the gene matches: 15.

This rearrangement joins TRBV6-5 to TRBJ1-2, with 9 nucleotides matching TRBD1. V trimming: 4 bases; J trimming: 7 bases; junction bases outside the gene matches: 10. The germline CDR1 and CDR2 sequences are MNHEY and SVGAGI. This CDR3 has 15 residues. The CDR3 DNA is TGTGCCAGCAGTTTGCACGGGACAGGGTCATCTGGCTACACCTTC. Residues: CASSLHGTGSSGYTF.

The V and J genes are TRBV7-9 and TRBJ2-3; unclear D gene. The V gene's germline CDR1 is SEHNR and CDR2 FQNEAQ (reference sequence). Between the trimmed V and J ends, which lost 8 bases and 7 bases, there was a span of 10 bases. The CDR3 runs 11 residues. The chain's CDR3 is CASSRSYTQYF. In DNA, the CDR3 is TGTGCCAGCTCCCGGTCGTATACGCAGTATTTT.

This chain uses TRBV7-8 with TRBJ2-7; 8 nucleotides match TRBD1. Trimming at V came to 6 bases and at J to 2 bases, leaving 3 bases not matched to a gene. The CDR3 has 13 amino acids. From germline, CDR1 is SGHVS and CDR2 FQNEAQ. The CDR3 is CASRGQEAYEQYF. CDR3 DNA sequence: TGTGCCAGCAGGGGACAGGAGGCCTACGAGCAGTACTTC.

This clonotype was picked up a small number of times. J is TRBJ2-1 and V is TRBV5-1; TRBD1 matches 8 bases. The germline V gene encodes CDR1 SGHRS and CDR2 YFSETQ. V dropped 1 base and J dropped 4; count of bases not matched to a gene: 10. The CDR3 runs 17 residues. The CDR3 loop reads CASSLFPGQDLYNEQFF. CDR3 coding DNA: TGCGCCAGCAGCTTGTTTCCGGGACAGGACCTTTACAATGAGCAGTTCTTC.

This clonotype was counted a few times. The gene calls are TRBV5-4 and TRBJ2-3; 8 nucleotides match TRBD1. Germline CDR1 reads SGHNT; CDR2 reads YYREEE (reference sequence). The CDR3 length is 14 residues. V lost 0 bases to trimming and J lost 6 bases; unmatched junction nucleotides: 3. CDR3 DNA: TGTGCCAGCAGCTTGGCTCAGGGGGCCGATACGCAGTATTTT. Its protein product is CASSLAQGADTQYF.

The sample holds a few counts of this clonotype. The chain employs TRBV18 and TRBJ1-1; 9 nucleotides align to TRBD1. The trim removed 3 bases at V and 7 bases at J, leaving 9 bases unmatched. Germline CDR1 reads KGHSH; CDR2 reads LQKENI. This CDR3 comprises 15 residues. Here the CDR3 reads CASSPPGQGRFEAFF. The CDR3 DNA reads as TGTGCCAGCTCACCTCCTGGACAGGGGCGGTTTGAAGCTTTCTTT.